These 29 T cell receptor beta chains originate from one sample sequenced in a study of blood T cells in healthy people across ages. A sample-barcoded 5' primer and a J-beta primer mix were used in a second PCR of about 7 to 12 cycles. TCRdb re-derived calls from the 5' RACE reads in MiXCR, one entry per CDR3 protein. This sample yields hundreds of thousands of distinct CDR3 sequences, of which about 53% are seen a single time; 35% to 40% belongs to the top ten. Material: blood. These receptors all come from a man aged 55 to 70 in good health.

The J gene is TRBJ2-3, the V gene TRBV4-1, with no clear D. Looked up from germline, CDR1 is MGHRA and CDR2 is YSYEKL. The CDR3 loop spans 16 amino acids. Trimming took 1 base from V and 1 from J, leaving 12 bases between them. CDR3 bases: TGCGCCAGCAGCCAAGTCGCGGAAACCGGCACAGATACGCAGTATTTT. It yields the protein CASSQVAETGTDTQYF.

This clonotype was observed a few times. The V and J genes are TRBV16 and TRBJ1-4; D gene unclear. The CDR3 loop spans 15 amino acids. Germline V CDR1 and CDR2: KGHSY, FQNENV. V lost 0 bases, J lost 8 bases, and 13 bases lay in between. This chain's CDR3 is CASSQSGGLGEKLFF. In DNA form, the CDR3 reads TGTGCCAGCAGCCAATCCGGAGGTTTAGGGGAAAAACTGTTTTTT.

The chain links TRBV2 to TRBJ2-5; no reliable D call. The CDR3 has 14 amino acids. Germline assignment: CDR1 SNHLY and CDR2 FYNNEI. V lost 5 bases and J lost 2, with 12 bases in between. The CDR3: CASSPLGSQETQYF. The CDR3 nucleotides read TGTGCCAGCAGTCCCCTGGGATCACAAGAGACCCAGTACTTC.

This chain uses TRBV5-1 with TRBJ1-2, with 11 positions matching TRBD1. The ends lost 4 bases at V and 7 bases at J; junction bases unmatched: 3. Germline-derived CDR1 and CDR2 are SGHRS and YFSETQ. This CDR3 has 13 residues. The CDR3 coding sequence is TGCGCCAGCAGCGAAGGGACAGGGGGTGGCTACACCTTC. Translating it yields CASSEGTGGGYTF.

This clonotype has only a few counts. The chain combines TRBV3-1 with TRBJ2-7; D uncertain. With 4 bases removed from V and 2 bases from J, the gap between germline ends came to 15 bases. There are 15 residues in the CDR3. Germline lookup yields CDR1 LGHDT and CDR2 YNNKEL (reference sequence). The CDR3 region is CASSPSDGSPYEQYF. DNA of the CDR3: TGTGCCAGCAGCCCCTCCGACGGGTCTCCCTACGAGCAGTACTTC.

The chain has TRBV6-6 and TRBJ1-4; no clear D. This CDR3 comprises 13 residues. Trimming removed 7 bases at V and 8 bases at J, with 14 bases between. Germline CDR1 MNHNY, CDR2 SVGAGI (reference sequence). The CDR3 bases are TGTGCCAGCAAGGATAGCGTGGGGGAAAAACTGTTTTTT. Translating gives CASKDSVGEKLFF.

The sample holds a few counts of this clonotype. V gene TRBV6-5 combines with J gene TRBJ2-5; 9 bases agree with TRBD1. The J call is doubtful: the DNA matches TRBJ2-7 better. This CDR3 is 14 amino acids long. Germline values: CDR1 MNHEY, CDR2 SVGAGI. The CDR3 is CASSSGTGNYEQYF. DNA for the CDR3: TGTGCCAGCAGTTCCGGGACAGGGAACTACGAGCAGTACTTC.

This clonotype was detected only a few times. The chain recombines TRBV7-2 with TRBJ2-7; tentatively, D is TRBD1 (6 bases). The CDR3 is made up of 13 amino acids. Germline-derived CDR1 and CDR2 are SGHTA and FQGNSA. Trimming took 5 bases from V and 4 from J, leaving 12 bases between them. CDR3 residues: CASSKEQGYEQYF. Here the CDR3 DNA reads TGTGCCAGCAGCAAAGAGCAGGGGTACGAGCAGTACTTC.

The V gene is TRBV6-5, the J gene TRBJ1-1; 10 bases agree with TRBD1. This CDR3 spans 18 amino acids. V lost 4 bases, J lost 1 base, and 12 bases stayed unmatched. The germline CDR1 and CDR2 sequences are MNHEY and SVGAGI. The CDR3 sequence: CASSSPTGGLLWNTEAFF. The CDR3 coding sequence is TGTGCCAGCAGTTCCCCGACAGGGGGCCTGTTGTGGAACACTGAAGCTTTCTTT.

This clonotype was seen only once. This sequence joins TRBV6-5 and TRBJ2-4; D might be TRBD2 (6 bases). Gene TRBJ2-7 matches the end of the DNA better, so the J call may be wrong. Looked up from germline, CDR1 is MNHEY and CDR2 is SVGAGI. The CDR3 length is 16 residues. The DNA for the CDR3 is TGTGCCAGCAGTGCCGACGCGCGGGGCATCGCCGACGAGCAGTACTTC. Translation gives CASSADARGIADEQYF.

The gene calls are TRBV29-1 and TRBJ1-2, with 7 bases that match TRBD1. Germline values: CDR1 SQVTM, CDR2 ANQGSEA. The junction had 7 bases not matched to a gene; V was cut back by 5 bases and J by 4 bases. The CDR3 length is 13 residues. The DNA for the CDR3 is TGCAGCGTTAAGGGGGCCGCGGGCTATGGCTACACCTTC. The encoded protein is CSVKGAAGYGYTF.

This clonotype occurred a few times. The V gene is TRBV7-8, the J gene TRBJ2-7; D is ambiguous. Germline V gives CDR1 SGHVS, CDR2 FQNEAQ. V was shortened by 3 bases and J by 3 bases, with 9 bases between the two germline ends. The CDR3 length is 13 residues. CDR3 sequence (DNA): TGTGCCAGCAGCTTGGCAGGATTCTACGAGCAGTACTTC. Its protein product is CASSLAGFYEQYF. Complete variable domain (other parts from reference TRBV7-8 and TRBJ2-7): GAGVSQSPRYKVAKRGQDVALRCDPISGHVSLFWYQQALGQGPEFLTYFQNEAQLDKSGLPSDRFFAERPEGSVSTLKIQRTQQEDSAVYLCASSLAGFYEQYFGPGTRLTVT.

The chain combines TRBV18 with TRBJ1-1, with 7 bases aligning to TRBD1. The V segment lost 3 bases and the J segment 4 bases; nucleotides outside the gene matches: 8. The germline CDR1 and CDR2 sequences are KGHSH and LQKENI. The CDR3 has 15 amino acids. DNA of the CDR3: TGTGCCAGCTCACCCGCAGGGGGACAGAGCACTGAAGCTTTCTTT. It translates to CASSPAGGQSTEAFF.

This clonotype came up a few times. The chain couples TRBV6-2 or TRBV6-3 to TRBJ2-4, with D possibly being TRBD2 (5 bases). The J call may be in error: the DNA end matches TRBJ2-7 better. The CDR3 covers 14 residues. Per the germline V gene, CDR1 is MNHEY and CDR2 is SVGEGT. As DNA, the CDR3 is TGTGCCAGCACCAACACGGGGTCAAAGGGCGAGCAGTACTTC. Its translation: CASTNTGSKGEQYF.

This clonotype was seen repeatedly, ten times or more. V is TRBV24-1 and J is TRBJ2-3, with 11 bases fitting TRBD2. Losses at the gene ends were 10 bases for V and 5 bases for J; bases not matched to a gene: 7. Per germline, CDR1 KGHDR and CDR2 SFDVKD. The CDR3 sequence is 14 residues long. For the CDR3, the DNA is TGTGCCACAGCTACTAGCGGGGGTGGAGATACGCAGTATTTT. Translated, it gives CATATSGGGDTQYF.

V is TRBV14 and J is TRBJ2-5; 7 bases align to TRBD1. J lost 11 bases, V lost 2 bases, and 8 bases had no gene match. This CDR3 contains 13 residues. Looked up from germline, CDR1 is SGHDN and CDR2 is FVKESK. The CDR3 here is CASSQQGEREQYF. CDR3 sequence (DNA): TGTGCCAGCAGCCAACAGGGGGAAAGGGAGCAGTACTTC.

This clonotype was seen a few times. The rearrangement joins TRBV6-6 to TRBJ2-5; the D gene is possibly TRBD1 (6 bases). The germline CDR1 and CDR2 sequences are MNHNY and SVGAGI (reference sequence). The V gene lost 6 bases and the J gene lost 1 base, with 15 bases spanning the gap. The CDR3 extends over 15 amino acids. The CDR3 region has the DNA TGTGCCAGCAGCATACAGGGTTGGGGCCAAGAGACCCAGTACTTC. It specifies CASSIQGWGQETQYF.

The chain carries TRBV20-1 and TRBJ2-3, with TRBD2 matching 10 bases. Germline CDR1 DFQATT, CDR2 SNEGSKA (reference sequence). This CDR3 has 14 amino acids. V lost 3 bases and J lost 8; bases outside the gene matches: 8. The CDR3 protein is CSARLAGELFTQYF. The CDR3 nucleotides read TGCAGTGCTAGGCTAGCGGGGGAATTGTTTACGCAGTATTTT.

V gene TRBV6-2 or TRBV6-3 combines with J gene TRBJ2-1; TRBD1 matches at 12 bases. The V gene end was trimmed by 2 bases and the J gene end by 12 bases; junction bases not matched to a gene: 8. CDR1 is MNHEY and CDR2 is SVGEGT in the germline V gene. The CDR3 loop spans 15 amino acids. DNA of the CDR3: TGTGCCAGCAGTTACGGGGACAGGGGGCTAAGTGGGCAGTTCTTC. It encodes CASSYGDRGLSGQFF.

The chain carries TRBV9 and TRBJ2-7; TRBD1 might be the D (5 bases). CDR1 is SGDLS and CDR2 is YYNGEE in the germline V gene. Trimming stripped 5 bases from V and 3 bases from J, with 12 bases between. This CDR3 has 13 residues. The chain's CDR3 is CASSADNRYEQYF. As DNA, the CDR3 is TGTGCCAGCAGTGCGGACAACCGCTACGAGCAGTACTTC.

This clonotype has a handful of counts. The V call is TRBV7-2, the J call TRBJ2-7; the match to TRBD2 covers 8 bases. The CDR3 is 16 residues long. Germline assignment: CDR1 SGHTA and CDR2 FQGNSA. Germline trimming cut 5 bases from V and 3 bases from J; bases unmatched to any gene: 12. The CDR3 DNA follows: TGTGCCAGCAGCCCGGGCGGCGGGGGGAACCTCTACGAGCAGTACTTC. Translation gives CASSPGGGGNLYEQYF.

The V and J genes are TRBV15 and TRBJ2-1, with D possibly being TRBD2 (6 bases). Trimming removed 0 bases at V and 4 bases at J, with 13 bases between. This CDR3 is 16 amino acids long. CDR1 is LNHNV and CDR2 is YYDKDF in the germline V gene (reference sequence). The CDR3 loop reads CATSRDRRAQYNEQFF. CDR3 bases: TGTGCCACCAGCAGAGATCGGAGGGCCCAATACAATGAGCAGTTCTTC.

The chain employs TRBV20-1 and TRBJ2-7; D ambiguous. The closer fit of TRBJ2-1 to the DNA end suggests the J call may be wrong. The CDR3 runs 16 residues. Germline CDR1 is DFQATT and CDR2 is SNEGSKA (reference sequence). CDR3 nucleotide sequence: TGCAGTGCTAGAGATTTCGGCTACCCGTACCAAGAGACCCAGTTCTTC. Amino acid sequence: CSARDFGYPYQETQFF.

V and J are TRBV20-1 and TRBJ2-7; D may match TRBD1 or TRBD2 (5 bases each). This CDR3 comprises 14 residues. Trimming shortened V by 4 bases and J by 2 bases, and 15 bases separated the two germline ends. Per germline, CDR1 DFQATT and CDR2 SNEGSKA (reference sequence). CDR3 loop: CSATDRRGTYEQYF. DNA for the CDR3: TGCAGTGCTACCGACAGAAGAGGGACCTACGAGCAGTACTTC.

The chain joins TRBV11-1 to TRBJ1-6; 7 positions match TRBD1. The J segment lost 10 bases and the V segment lost 5 bases, leaving 8 bases of the junction unmatched. The CDR3 contains 14 residues. CDR1 is SGHAT, CDR2 FQDESV, per germline (reference sequence). CDR3 residues: CASSRNRGASPLHF. The CDR3 nucleotides are TGTGCCAGCAGCCGAAACAGGGGTGCATCACCCCTCCACTTT.

The rearrangement joins TRBV5-1 to TRBJ1-2; 11 bases align to TRBD1. This CDR3 has 15 amino acids. The V gene's germline CDR1 is SGHRS and CDR2 YFSETQ. V trimming: 3 bases; J trimming: 3 bases; junction bases outside the gene matches: 4. The chain's CDR3 is CASSSGQGADYGYTF. The CDR3 DNA is TGCGCCAGCAGCTCCGGACAGGGGGCTGACTATGGCTACACCTTC.

V is TRBV5-1 and J is TRBJ2-1, with TRBD1 matching over 8 bases. J gave up 6 bases and V 4 bases, and 15 bases lay outside the gene matches. CDR1 is SGHRS and CDR2 is YFSETQ in the germline V gene. This CDR3 spans 17 amino acids. The CDR3: CASSPGQGAFLGNEQFF. CDR3 DNA sequence: TGCGCCAGCAGCCCGGGGCAGGGGGCTTTCTTAGGCAATGAGCAGTTCTTC.

This clonotype has a handful of counts. The chain recombines TRBV29-1 with TRBJ2-7; D call uncertain. Germline V lookup: CDR1 SQVTM, CDR2 ANQGSEA. V was shortened by 0 bases and J by 4 bases, with 7 bases between the two germline ends. This CDR3 is 12 amino acids long. For the CDR3, the DNA is TGCAGCGTTGAAGAGGGCAGGTACGAGCAGTACTTC. Its protein is CSVEEGRYEQYF.

This clonotype occurred once. At one of its ends the junction is not consistent with the germline gene, which may arise from a read error. The genes are TRBV7-9 and TRBJ1-5, with 8 bases aligning to TRBD1. This CDR3 is built from 14 residues. Germline lookup yields CDR1 SEHNR and CDR2 FQNEAQ (reference sequence). This chain's CDR3 is CAGSPDRVNQPQHF. For the CDR3, the DNA is TGTGCCGGCAGCCCGGACAGGGTAAATCAGCCCCAGCATTTT.